Listed below are T cell receptor beta chains from one sample, sequenced in a study of blood T cell repertoires in COVID-19. TCRdb keeps only in-frame clones here, not all; method: immunoSEQ multiplex PCR. The repertoire consists of some 57,000 clones, with approximately 92% occurring once and the leading ten covering over 5.5%. What was sequenced was peripheral blood. The receptors stem from a human donor in a cohort sampled during active COVID-19. Both conserved end residues are part of each CDR3. The D gene is left open where the match is weak. Clone sizes are given selectively: once, few, many, or a class where the clone is expanded.

abundance	v_gene	d_gene	j_gene	CDR3aa	CDR3nt
-	TRBV11-2	TRBD2	TRBJ2-1	CASSLEGGRDNEQFF	TGTGCCAGCAGCTTAGAGGGCGGGAGGGATAATGAGCAGTTCTTC
-	TRBV6-5	-	TRBJ2-1	CASIRGDSYNEQFF	TGTGCCAGTATACGGGGAGACTCCTACAATGAGCAGTTCTTC
once	TRBV6-5	TRBD2	TRBJ2-1	CASRTGTSGYNEQFF	TGTGCCAGCAGGACCGGGACTAGCGGGTACAATGAGCAGTTCTTC
-	TRBV12-3/TRBV12-4	-	TRBJ2-1	CASIGRPLDEQFF	TGTGCCAGCATAGGCAGGCCGTTAGATGAGCAGTTCTTC
-	TRBV28	TRBD1	TRBJ2-6	CASGTGPPGANVLTF	TGTGCCAGCGGGACAGGTCCTCCTGGGGCCAACGTCCTGACTTTC
-	TRBV7-2	-	TRBJ2-5	CASSFDRTETQYF	TGTGCCAGCAGCTTCGACAGAACGGAGACCCAGTACTTC
-	TRBV15	-	TRBJ1-6	CATSLGAGDSPLHF	TGTGCCACCAGCCTCGGGGCGGGGGATTCACCCCTCCACTTT
-	TRBV10-1	-	TRBJ2-5	CASISREQETQYF	TGCGCCAGCATTAGTCGGGAACAAGAGACCCAGTACTTC
-	TRBV5-1	-	TRBJ1-4	CASSLSGDAEKLFF	TGCGCCAGCAGCTTGTCAGGGGATGCTGAAAAACTGTTTTTT
-	TRBV6-5	-	TRBJ1-2	CASRGSGRRGGYTF	TGTGCCAGCAGGGGTTCTGGGCGACGGGGTGGCTACACCTTC
-	TRBV4-1	TRBD2	TRBJ2-1	CASSLSRDPGGLNEQFF	TGCGCCAGCAGCCTCTCCCGGGACCCCGGGGGGTTAAATGAGCAGTTCTTC
-	TRBV19	TRBD1	TRBJ2-7	CASRDRGKVEQYF	TGTGCCAGCCGGGACAGGGGGAAGGTCGAGCAGTACTTC
-	TRBV5-8	-	TRBJ2-7	CASSLAREQYF	TGTGCCAGCAGCTTGGCCCGCGAGCAGTACTTC
-	TRBV20-1	-	TRBJ2-3	CSAIDQATDTQYF	TGCAGTGCTATTGACCAAGCCACAGATACGCAGTATTTT
-	TRBV3-1/TRBV3-2	TRBD1	TRBJ2-1	CASSPRQGAYNEQFF	TGTGCCAGCAGCCCTCGACAGGGGGCTTACAATGAGCAGTTCTTC
once	TRBV24-1	TRBD2	TRBJ2-7	CATRNNTSGSSYEQYF	TGTGCCACCAGGAATAATACTAGCGGGAGCTCCTACGAGCAGTACTTC
once	TRBV10-3	-	TRBJ2-5	CAISVAGQETQYF	TGTGCCATCAGTGTTGCAGGTCAAGAGACCCAGTACTTC
-	TRBV20-1	-	TRBJ1-5	CSASRPLGDQPQHF	TGCAGTGCTAGTAGGCCCCTCGGGGATCAGCCCCAGCATTTT
once	TRBV9	-	TRBJ1-2	CASREGGAGGYTF	TGTGCCAGCAGGGAAGGGGGGGCCGGGGGCTACACCTTC
-	TRBV5-1	-	TRBJ2-2	CASSLVVTGELFF	TGCGCCAGCAGCTTGGTAGTCACCGGGGAGCTGTTTTTT
-	TRBV28	-	TRBJ2-1	CASRLGSSSYNEQFF	TGTGCCAGCAGACTAGGGTCTAGCTCCTACAATGAGCAGTTCTTC
-	TRBV21-1	-	TRBJ1-1	CASSKVLNIGGSEAFF	TGTGCCAGCAGCAAAGTTCTAAATATAGGGGGCTCTGAAGCTTTCTTT
-	TRBV10-3	-	TRBJ1-1	CAISLDSQKNTEAFF	TGTGCCATCAGCTTGGACAGCCAGAAGAACACTGAAGCTTTCTTT
-	TRBV19	-	TRBJ1-5	CASSPSGGSANQPQHF	TGTGCCAGTAGTCCCTCGGGAGGGAGTGCCAATCAGCCCCAGCATTTT
-	TRBV9	-	TRBJ1-4	CASSAGQQNEKLFF	TGTGCCAGCAGCGCGGGACAACAAAATGAAAAACTGTTTTTT
-	TRBV7-2	-	TRBJ2-3	CASSSLADTQYF	TGTGCCAGCAGCTCACTCGCAGATACGCAGTATTTT
-	TRBV27	TRBD1	TRBJ2-7	CASSFRQGASEQYF	TGTGCCAGCAGTTTTAGACAGGGGGCAAGCGAGCAGTACTTC
-	TRBV13	TRBD2	TRBJ2-1	CASSLSAGGTKNEQFF	TGTGCCAGCAGCTTATCTGCGGGAGGGACGAAGAATGAGCAGTTCTTC
-	TRBV12-3/TRBV12-4	-	TRBJ2-7	CASSYSYEQYF	TGTGCCAGCAGTTACAGCTACGAGCAGTACTTC
-	TRBV2	-	TRBJ1-4	CASSVARGMEKLFF	TGTGCCAGCAGTGTGGCCAGAGGGATGGAAAAACTGTTTTTT
-	TRBV5-4	TRBD2	TRBJ2-7	CASSLKGGRASDEQYF	TGTGCCAGCAGCTTGAAGGGCGGGAGGGCCTCGGACGAGCAGTACTTC
once	TRBV6-1	TRBD1	TRBJ2-5	CASSEGTGGETQYF	TGTGCCAGCAGTGAAGGGACAGGCGGAGAGACCCAGTACTTC
-	TRBV2	-	TRBJ1-1	CASSPDPRGTEAFF	TGTGCCAGCAGCCCGGACCCTCGGGGGACTGAAGCTTTCTTT
-	TRBV2	-	TRBJ1-2	CASSEARALNGYTF	TGTGCCAGCAGTGAAGCCAGGGCCCTTAATGGCTACACCTTC
once	TRBV4-2	-	TRBJ2-7	CASSPRTSYEQYF	TGTGCCAGCAGCCCCAGGACATCCTACGAGCAGTACTTC
-	TRBV30	TRBD2	TRBJ2-7	CAWEAGGPRAREQYF	TGTGCCTGGGAAGCGGGAGGGCCGAGGGCACGCGAGCAGTACTTC
-	TRBV2	TRBD2	TRBJ2-4	CASSTGGRNIQYF	TGTGCCAGCAGTACGGGGGGTAGAAACATTCAGTACTTC
-	TRBV18	TRBD1	TRBJ1-1	CASSPGQSGTEAFF	TGTGCCAGCTCACCGGGACAGTCGGGGACTGAAGCTTTCTTT
-	TRBV24-1	TRBD2	TRBJ2-3	CATSESGLREGGTQYF	TGTGCCACCAGTGAGTCGGGACTACGGGAGGGGGGTACGCAGTATTTT
once	TRBV5-1	-	TRBJ2-7	CASSMGLSTYEQYF	TGCGCCAGCAGCATGGGATTAAGCACCTACGAGCAGTACTTC
-	TRBV7-2	TRBD2	TRBJ2-3	CASSLSGLVTHYSTDTQYF	TGTGCCAGCAGCTTATCGGGACTAGTAACCCACTATAGCACAGATACGCAGTATTTT
-	TRBV4-3	-	TRBJ2-7	CASSPGTNDIYEQYF	TGCGCCAGCAGCCCCGGGACAAACGATATCTACGAGCAGTACTTC